A single T cell receptor beta chain is shown here with its context. Authors' processing steps: Estimation of nucleated cell counts was performed using reference gene primer amplification. Here immunoSEQ multiplex PCR was the method, and the copy in TCRdb shows in-frame clones only, minus some. For V, J and clone size, that table is used; D and trimming come from the DNA. The profile shows 250,000 or so clones, 84% of them singletons. This entry belongs to a study of blood T cell repertoires in COVID-19. Study information: T cells, B-cell-depleted T cells, or PBMCs provided the cDNA or gDNA that served as material.

Germline V lookup: CDR1 WNHNN, CDR2 SYGVQD (reference sequence). This CDR3 contains 13 residues. V lost 2 bases, J lost 7 bases, and 5 bases stayed unmatched. This chain links TRBV10-1 with TRBJ2-7, with 7 nucleotides matching TRBD1. This clonotype originated in a man in his fifties or sixties with acute or convalescent COVID-19. Sequences were obtained from peripheral blood. The CDR3 coding sequence is TGCGCCAGCAGTGAGACAGGGGCCCAAGAGCAGTACTTC. This gives the protein CASSETGAQEQYF.